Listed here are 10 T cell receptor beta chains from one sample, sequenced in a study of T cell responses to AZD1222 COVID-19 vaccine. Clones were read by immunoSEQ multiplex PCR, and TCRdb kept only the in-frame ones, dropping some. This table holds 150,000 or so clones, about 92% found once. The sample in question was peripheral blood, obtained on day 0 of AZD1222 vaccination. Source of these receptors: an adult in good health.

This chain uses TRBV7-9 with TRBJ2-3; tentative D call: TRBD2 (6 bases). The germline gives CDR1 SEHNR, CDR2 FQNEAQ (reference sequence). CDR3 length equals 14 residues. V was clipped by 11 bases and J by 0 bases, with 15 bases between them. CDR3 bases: TGTGCCGGAAAGCGGGCCTCTAGCACAGATACGCAGTATTTT. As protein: CAGKRASSTDTQYF.

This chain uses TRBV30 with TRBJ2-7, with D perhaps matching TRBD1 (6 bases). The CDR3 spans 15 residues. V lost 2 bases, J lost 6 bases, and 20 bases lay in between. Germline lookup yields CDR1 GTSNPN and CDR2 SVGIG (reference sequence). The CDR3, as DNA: TGTGCCTGGAGTCAACCGGTGGTACAGGGAGCCGAGCAGTACTTC. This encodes CAWSQPVVQGAEQYF.

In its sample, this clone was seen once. The CDR3 coding sequence is TGTGCCAGCAGCGCCGACCTAGGCACAGATACGCAGTATTTT. This gives the protein CASSADLGTDTQYF. The rearrangement links TRBV9 to TRBJ2-3; D is ambiguous. Per the germline V gene, CDR1 is SGDLS and CDR2 is YYNGEE. The CDR3 covers 14 residues. V lost 3 bases, J lost 1 base, and 9 bases lay in between.

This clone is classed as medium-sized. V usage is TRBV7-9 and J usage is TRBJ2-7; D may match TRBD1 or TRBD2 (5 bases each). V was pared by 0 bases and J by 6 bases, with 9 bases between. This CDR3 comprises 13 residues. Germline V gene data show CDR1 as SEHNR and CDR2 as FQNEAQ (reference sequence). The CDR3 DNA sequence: TGTGCCAGCAGCTTAGCGGCAGGGAGCGAGCAGTACTTC. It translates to CASSLAAGSEQYF.

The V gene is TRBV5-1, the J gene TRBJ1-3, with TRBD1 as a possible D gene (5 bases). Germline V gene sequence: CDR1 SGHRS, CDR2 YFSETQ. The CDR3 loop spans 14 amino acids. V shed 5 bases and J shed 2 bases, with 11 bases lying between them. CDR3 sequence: CASRGERAGNTIYF. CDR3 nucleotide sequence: TGCGCCAGCAGGGGGGAGAGAGCTGGAAACACCATATATTTT.

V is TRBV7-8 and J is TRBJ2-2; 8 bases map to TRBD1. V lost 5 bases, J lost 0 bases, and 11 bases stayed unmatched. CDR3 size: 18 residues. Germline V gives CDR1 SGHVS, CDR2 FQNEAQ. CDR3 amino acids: CASSLRQGWETNTGELFF. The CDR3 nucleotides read TGTGCCAGCAGCCTGAGACAGGGGTGGGAAACGAACACCGGGGAGCTGTTTTTT.

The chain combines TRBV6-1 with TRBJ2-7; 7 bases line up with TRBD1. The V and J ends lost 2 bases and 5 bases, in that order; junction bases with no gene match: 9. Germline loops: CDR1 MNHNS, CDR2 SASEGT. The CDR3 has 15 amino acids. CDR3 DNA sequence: TGTGCCAGCAGTGAAACTCACAACAGGGGCGACGAGCAGTACTTC. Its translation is CASSETHNRGDEQYF.

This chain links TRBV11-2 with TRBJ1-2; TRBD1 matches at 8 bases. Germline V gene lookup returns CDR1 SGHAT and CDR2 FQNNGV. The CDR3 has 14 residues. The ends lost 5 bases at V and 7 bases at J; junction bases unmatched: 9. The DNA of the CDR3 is TGTGCCAGCAGCCGGACAGGGCAAGACTCTGGCTACACCTTC. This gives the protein CASSRTGQDSGYTF.

This CDR3 reads CASSPDRPPLHF. The CDR3 DNA sequence: TGTGCCAGCAGCCCGGACAGACCACCCCTCCACTTT. This rearrangement joins TRBV3-1 (or the pseudogene TRBV3-2) to TRBJ1-6; a weak D match, TRBD1 (6 bases). Germline CDR1 reads LGHDT; CDR2 reads YNNKEL (reference sequence). The V and J ends lost 4 bases and 11 bases respectively, with 9 bases between them. The CDR3 totals 12 residues.

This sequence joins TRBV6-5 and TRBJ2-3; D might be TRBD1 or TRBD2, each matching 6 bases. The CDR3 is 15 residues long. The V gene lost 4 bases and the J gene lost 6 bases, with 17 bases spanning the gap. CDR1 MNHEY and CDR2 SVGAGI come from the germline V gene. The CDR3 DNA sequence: TGTGCCAGCAGTTGGAGAGGGGGGAGTGAGGATACGCAGTATTTT. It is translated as CASSWRGGSEDTQYF.